Reported below is one T cell receptor beta chain. Its antigen remains unknown. The data belong to a study of Ad26.COV2.S vaccination and SARS-CoV-2 variants. Study results and caveats: Non-spike TCR breadth showed similarity between vaccine and placebo recipients.

The assay was immunoSEQ multiplex PCR, and TCRdb's table has in-frame clones only and misses some. The repertoire holds 400,000 or so clones, with 75% to 90% as singletons. Treatment here: about 20 received Ad26.COV2.S at low or high dose, single or two shots; roughly five received placebo; per-sample allocation not given. Collection of samples fell on day 63 after the first vaccine or placebo injection. This person who donated was an adult of 18-55 years in Boston. This sequence originates from a person between 18 and 65 years old who received the Ad26.COV2.S COVID-19 vaccine or a placebo. Sequences were derived from peripheral blood, sampled in a trial of Ad26.COV2.S vaccine versus placebo.

The CDR3 DNA reads as TGTGCCAGTAGTGACCGGGCCATATCCGCCTCCGTGTATAATGAAAAACTGTTTTTT. Amino acid sequence: CASSDRAISASVYNEKLFF. The chain combines TRBV19 with TRBJ1-4, with no clear D. The V gene's germline CDR1 is LNHDA and CDR2 SQIVND (reference sequence). The V and J ends lost 5 bases and 4 bases respectively, with 26 bases between them. This CDR3 comprises 19 residues.